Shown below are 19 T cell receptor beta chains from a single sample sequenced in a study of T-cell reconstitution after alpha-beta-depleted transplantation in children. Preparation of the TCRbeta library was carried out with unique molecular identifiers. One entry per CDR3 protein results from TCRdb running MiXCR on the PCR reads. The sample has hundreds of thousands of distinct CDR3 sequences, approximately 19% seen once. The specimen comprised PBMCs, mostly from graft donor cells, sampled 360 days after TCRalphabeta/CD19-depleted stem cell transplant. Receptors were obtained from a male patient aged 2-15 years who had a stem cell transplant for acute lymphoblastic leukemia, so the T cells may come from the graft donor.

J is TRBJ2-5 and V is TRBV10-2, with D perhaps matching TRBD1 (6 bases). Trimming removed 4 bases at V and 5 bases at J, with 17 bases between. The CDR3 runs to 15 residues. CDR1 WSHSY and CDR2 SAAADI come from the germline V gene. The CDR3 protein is CASSGYQGRWETQYF. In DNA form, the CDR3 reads TGCGCCAGCAGTGGGTACCAGGGGCGTTGGGAGACCCAGTACTTC.

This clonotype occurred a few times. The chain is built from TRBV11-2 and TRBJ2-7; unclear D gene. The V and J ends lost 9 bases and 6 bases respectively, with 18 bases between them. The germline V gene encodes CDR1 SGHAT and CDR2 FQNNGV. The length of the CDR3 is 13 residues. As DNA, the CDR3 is TGTGCCAGTACCTACACTCCATCTGGCGAGCAGTACTTC. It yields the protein CASTYTPSGEQYF.

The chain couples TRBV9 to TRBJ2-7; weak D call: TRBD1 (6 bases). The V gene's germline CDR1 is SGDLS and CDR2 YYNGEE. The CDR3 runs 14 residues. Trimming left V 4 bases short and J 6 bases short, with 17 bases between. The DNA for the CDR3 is TGTGCCAGCAGCCCGAGTAACACAGGGCGCGAGCAGTACTTC. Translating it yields CASSPSNTGREQYF. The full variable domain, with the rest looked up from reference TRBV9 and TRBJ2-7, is DSGVTQTPKHLITATGQRVTLRCSPRSGDLSVYWYQQSLDQGLQFLIQYYNGEERAKGNILERFSAQQFPDLHSELNLSSLELGDSALYFCASSPSNTGREQYFGPGTRLTVT.

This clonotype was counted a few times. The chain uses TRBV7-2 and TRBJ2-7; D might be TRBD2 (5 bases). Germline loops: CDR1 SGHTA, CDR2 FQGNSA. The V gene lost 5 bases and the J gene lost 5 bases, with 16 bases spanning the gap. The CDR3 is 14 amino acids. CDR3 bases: TGTGCCAGCAGCGCGCTGAGGAGGTTCAACGAGCAGTACTTC. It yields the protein CASSALRRFNEQYF.

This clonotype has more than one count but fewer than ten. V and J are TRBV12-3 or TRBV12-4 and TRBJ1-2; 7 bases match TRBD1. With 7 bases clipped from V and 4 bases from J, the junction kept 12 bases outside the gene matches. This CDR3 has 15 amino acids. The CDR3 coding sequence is TGTGCCAGCAACCTCCCGACAGGGTCGGTCTATGGCTACACCTTC. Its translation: CASNLPTGSVYGYTF.

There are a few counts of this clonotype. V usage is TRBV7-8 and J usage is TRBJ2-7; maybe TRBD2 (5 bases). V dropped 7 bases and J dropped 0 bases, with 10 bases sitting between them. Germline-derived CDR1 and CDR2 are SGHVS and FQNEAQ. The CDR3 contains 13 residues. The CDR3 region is CASITRGSYEQYF. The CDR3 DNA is TGTGCCAGCATTACCCGGGGCTCCTACGAGCAGTACTTC.

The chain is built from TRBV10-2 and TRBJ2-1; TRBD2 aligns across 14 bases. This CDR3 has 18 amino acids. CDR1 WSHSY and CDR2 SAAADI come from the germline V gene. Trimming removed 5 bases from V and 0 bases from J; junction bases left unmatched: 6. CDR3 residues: CASSKTSGGARSYNEQFF. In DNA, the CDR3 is TGCGCCAGCAGTAAGACTAGCGGGGGGGCCCGCTCCTACAATGAGCAGTTCTTC.

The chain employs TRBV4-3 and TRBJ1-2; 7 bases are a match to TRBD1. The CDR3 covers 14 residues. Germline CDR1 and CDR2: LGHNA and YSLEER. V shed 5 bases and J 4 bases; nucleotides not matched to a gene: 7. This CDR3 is CASSINRGPYGYTF. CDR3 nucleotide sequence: TGCGCCAGCAGCATAAATAGGGGGCCCTATGGCTACACCTTC.

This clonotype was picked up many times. The CDR3 here is CSVEKPGVRGNEQFF. CDR3 DNA: TGCAGCGTTGAGAAACCGGGGGTCCGGGGCAATGAGCAGTTCTTC. This sequence joins TRBV29-1 and TRBJ2-1; possibly TRBD2 for D (6 bases). The germline V gene has CDR1 SQVTM and CDR2 ANQGSEA. Trimming took off 3 bases at V and 6 bases at J, with 18 bases between the two ends. The CDR3 runs 15 residues.

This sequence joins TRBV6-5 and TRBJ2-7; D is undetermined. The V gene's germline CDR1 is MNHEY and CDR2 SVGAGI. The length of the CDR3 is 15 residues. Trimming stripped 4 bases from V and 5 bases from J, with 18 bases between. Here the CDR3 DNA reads TGTGCCAGCAGTTCCCGTCTGGCTCCGCCCGACGAGCAGTACTTC. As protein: CASSSRLAPPDEQYF.

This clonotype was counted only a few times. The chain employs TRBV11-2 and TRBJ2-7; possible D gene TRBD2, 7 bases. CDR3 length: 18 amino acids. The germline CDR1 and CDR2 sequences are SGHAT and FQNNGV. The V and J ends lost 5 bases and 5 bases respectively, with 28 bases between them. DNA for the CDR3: TGTGCCAGCAGCCACGGCAAGCGCGGGGGCCTCCTCTTCCACGAGCAGTACTTC. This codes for CASSHGKRGGLLFHEQYF.

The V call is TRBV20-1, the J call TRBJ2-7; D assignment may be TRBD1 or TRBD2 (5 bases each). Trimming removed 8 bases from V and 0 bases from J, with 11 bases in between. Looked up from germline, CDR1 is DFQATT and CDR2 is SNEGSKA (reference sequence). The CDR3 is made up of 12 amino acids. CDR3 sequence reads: CSSRGPSYEQYF. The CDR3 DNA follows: TGCAGTTCCCGGGGACCCTCCTACGAGCAGTACTTC.

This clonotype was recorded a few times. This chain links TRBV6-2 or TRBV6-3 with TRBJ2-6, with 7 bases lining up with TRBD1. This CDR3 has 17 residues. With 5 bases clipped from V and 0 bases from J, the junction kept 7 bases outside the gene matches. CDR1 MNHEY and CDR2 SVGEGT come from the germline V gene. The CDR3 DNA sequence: TGTGCCAGCAGTCCACCGACAGGGCTCTCTGGGGCCAACGTCCTGACTTTC. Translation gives CASSPPTGLSGANVLTF.

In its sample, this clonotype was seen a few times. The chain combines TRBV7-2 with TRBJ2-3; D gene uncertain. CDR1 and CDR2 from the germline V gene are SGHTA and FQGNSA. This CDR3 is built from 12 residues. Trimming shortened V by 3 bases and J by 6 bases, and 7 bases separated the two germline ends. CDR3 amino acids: CASSFLRDTQYF. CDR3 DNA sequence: TGTGCCAGCAGCTTCTTGCGCGATACGCAGTATTTT.

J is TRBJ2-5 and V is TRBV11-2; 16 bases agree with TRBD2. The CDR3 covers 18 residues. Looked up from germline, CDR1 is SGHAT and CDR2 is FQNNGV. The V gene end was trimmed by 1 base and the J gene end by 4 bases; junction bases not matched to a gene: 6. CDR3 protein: CASSLGGLAGGQGETQYF. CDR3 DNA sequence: TGTGCCAGCAGCTTAGGGGGACTAGCGGGGGGGCAGGGAGAGACCCAGTACTTC. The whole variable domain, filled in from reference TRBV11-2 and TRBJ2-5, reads EAGVAQSPRYKIIEKRQSVAFWCNPISGHATLYWYQQILGQGPKLLIQFQNNGVVDDSQLPKDRFSAERLKGVDSTLKIQPAKLEDSAVYLCASSLGGLAGGQGETQYFGPGTRLLVL.

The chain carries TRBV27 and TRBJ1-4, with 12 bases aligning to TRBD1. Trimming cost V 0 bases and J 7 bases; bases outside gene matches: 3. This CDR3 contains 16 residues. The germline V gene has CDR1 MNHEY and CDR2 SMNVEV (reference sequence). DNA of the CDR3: TGTGCCAGCAGTTTATCGGGGACAGGGGGCCGTGAAAAACTGTTTTTT. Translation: CASSLSGTGGREKLFF.

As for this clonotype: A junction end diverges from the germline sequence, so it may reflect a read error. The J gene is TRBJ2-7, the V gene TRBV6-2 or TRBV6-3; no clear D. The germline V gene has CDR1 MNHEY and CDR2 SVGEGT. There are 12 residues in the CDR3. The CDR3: CASSQKTDEEYF. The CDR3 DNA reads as TGTGCCAGCAGTCAAAAAACAGACGAGGAGTACTTC.

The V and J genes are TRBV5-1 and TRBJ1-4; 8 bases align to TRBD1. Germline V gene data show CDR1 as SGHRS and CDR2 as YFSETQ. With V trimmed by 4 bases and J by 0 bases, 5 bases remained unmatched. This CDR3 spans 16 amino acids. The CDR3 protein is CASSPGQGSTNEKLFF. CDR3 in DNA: TGCGCCAGCAGCCCCGGACAGGGTTCAACTAATGAAAAACTGTTTTTT.

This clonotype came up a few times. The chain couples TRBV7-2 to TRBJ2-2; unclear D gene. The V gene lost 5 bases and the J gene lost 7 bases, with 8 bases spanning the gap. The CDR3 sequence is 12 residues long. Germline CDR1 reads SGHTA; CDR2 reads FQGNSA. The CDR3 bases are TGTGCCAGCAGCCCCTTCGGCGGGGAGCTGTTTTTT. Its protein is CASSPFGGELFF. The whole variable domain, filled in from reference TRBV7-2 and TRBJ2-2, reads GAGVSQSPSNKVTEKGKDVELRCDPISGHTALYWYRQSLGQGLEFLIYFQGNSAPDKSGLPSDRFSAERTGGSVSTLTIQRTQQEDSAVYLCASSPFGGELFFGEGSRLTVL.